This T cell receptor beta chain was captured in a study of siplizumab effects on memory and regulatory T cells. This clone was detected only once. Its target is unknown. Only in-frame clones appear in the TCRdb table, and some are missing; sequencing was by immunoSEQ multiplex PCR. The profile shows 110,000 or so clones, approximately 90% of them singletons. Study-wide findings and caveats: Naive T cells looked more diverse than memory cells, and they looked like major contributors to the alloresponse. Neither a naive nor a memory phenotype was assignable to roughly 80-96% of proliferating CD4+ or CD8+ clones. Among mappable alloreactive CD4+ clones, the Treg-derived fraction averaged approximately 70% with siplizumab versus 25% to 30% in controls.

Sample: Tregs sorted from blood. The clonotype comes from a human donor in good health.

The CDR3 reads CASSLGGKETQYF. Here the CDR3 DNA reads TGTGCCAGCAGCTTGGGGGGGAAAGAGACCCAGTACTTC. J is TRBJ2-5 and V is TRBV7-9; 7 bases fit TRBD2. This CDR3 region has 13 residues. Germline assignment: CDR1 SEHNR and CDR2 FQNEAQ (reference sequence). The V and J ends lost 3 bases and 3 bases, in that order; junction bases with no gene match: 1.